This is a list of T cell receptor beta chains from one sample in a study of blood T cell repertoires in COVID-19. TCRdb's copy holds only in-frame clones and misses some; the assay was immunoSEQ multiplex PCR. The sample includes approximately 100,000 clones, almost 85% of them seen just once. What was sequenced was peripheral blood. These receptors all come from a man between 65 and 85 years old with acute or convalescent COVID-19. Both conserved end residues are part of each CDR3. The D gene is left open where the match is weak. A clone size is listed for some rows: how often the clone was seen (once, few, many), or a class if it is expanded.

size: NA
D: NA
V: TRBV9
J: TRBJ1-6
CDR3: CASSARGGGKSPLHF
DNA: TGTGCCAGCAGCGCCCGGGGAGGGGGTAAATCACCCCTCCACTTT

size: NA
D: TRBD1
V: TRBV19
J: TRBJ1-2
CDR3: CASHEGQVRTNYGYTF
DNA: TGTGCCAGTCATGAAGGACAGGTCCGTACTAACTATGGCTACACCTTC

size: NA
D: NA
V: TRBV3-1/TRBV3-2
J: TRBJ2-5
CDR3: CASSSGLGETQYF
DNA: TGTGCCAGCAGCTCAGGGTTGGGAGAGACCCAGTACTTC

size: NA
D: NA
V: TRBV7-9
J: TRBJ1-1
CDR3: CASSPRALGQLNTEAFF
DNA: TGTGCCAGCAGCCCTAGAGCCTTAGGACAGTTGAACACTGAAGCTTTCTTT

size: NA
D: NA
V: TRBV7-3
J: TRBJ2-5
CDR3: CASSLGLQETQYF
DNA: TGTGCCAGCAGCTTGGGCCTCCAAGAGACCCAGTACTTC

size: NA
D: NA
V: TRBV28
J: TRBJ2-1
CDR3: CASSRGGDADEQFF
DNA: TGTGCCAGCAGTAGAGGCGGGGACGCGGATGAGCAGTTCTTC

size: NA
D: NA
V: TRBV1
J: TRBJ2-1
CDR3: CTSNPWTRPFFF
DNA: TGCACCAGCAACCCTTGGACTCGCCCTTTTTTCTTC

size: NA
D: NA
V: TRBV6-5
J: TRBJ1-1
CDR3: CASSYGGLNTEAFF
DNA: TGTGCCAGCAGTTACGGGGGCCTGAACACTGAAGCTTTCTTT

size: NA
D: NA
V: TRBV5-8
J: TRBJ2-4
CDR3: CASSLRTVLAKNIQYF
DNA: TGTGCCAGCAGCCTACGGACTGTCCTAGCCAAAAACATTCAGTACTTC

size: once
D: TRBD1
V: TRBV7-3
J: TRBJ2-3
CDR3: CASSLQGAADTQYF
DNA: TGTGCCAGCAGCTTGCAGGGGGCCGCAGATACGCAGTATTTT

size: NA
D: NA
V: TRBV3-1/TRBV3-2
J: TRBJ2-6
CDR3: CASSNLAGMSGANVLTF
DNA: TGTGCCAGCAGCAATTTGGCAGGGATGTCTGGGGCCAACGTCCTGACTTTC

size: NA
D: TRBD2
V: TRBV7-2
J: TRBJ2-7
CDR3: CASSGGGLAVAYEQYF
DNA: TGTGCCAGCAGCGGGGGGGGACTAGCGGTCGCCTACGAGCAGTACTTC

size: NA
D: TRBD2
V: TRBV4-2
J: TRBJ2-1
CDR3: CASSQEWFETSHEQFF
DNA: TGTGCCAGCAGCCAAGAATGGTTCGAGACTAGCCATGAGCAGTTCTTC

size: NA
D: TRBD1
V: TRBV18
J: TRBJ1-5
CDR3: CASSRDRNQPQHF
DNA: TGTGCCAGCTCACGGGACAGGAATCAGCCCCAGCATTTT

size: NA
D: TRBD1
V: TRBV4-2
J: TRBJ1-1
CDR3: CASSQDTGQATNTEAFF
DNA: TGTGCCAGCAGCCAAGATACGGGACAGGCGACGAACACTGAAGCTTTCTTT

size: NA
D: TRBD2
V: TRBV30
J: TRBJ2-1
CDR3: CAWRFSGGGPRNEQFF
DNA: TGTGCCTGGAGATTTTCCGGCGGGGGGCCAAGGAATGAGCAGTTCTTC

size: NA
D: TRBD1
V: TRBV2
J: TRBJ1-2
CDR3: CASRLDRGSIDSF
DNA: TGTGCCAGCAGACTAGACAGGGGATCTATCGATTCCTTC

size: NA
D: TRBD2
V: TRBV7-2
J: TRBJ2-3
CDR3: CASSLNPPPSGPRVDTQYF
DNA: TGTGCCAGCAGCTTAAACCCCCCCCCTAGCGGGCCAAGGGTAGATACGCAGTATTTT

size: NA
D: TRBD1
V: TRBV7-9
J: TRBJ2-1
CDR3: CASSVLTGGQGEQFF
DNA: TGTGCCAGCAGCGTACTGACAGGGGGCCAGGGTGAGCAGTTCTTC

size: NA
D: TRBD1
V: TRBV6-6
J: TRBJ2-5
CDR3: CASSPWDRPRETQYF
DNA: TGTGCCAGCAGTCCCTGGGACAGGCCTCGGGAGACCCAGTACTTC

size: NA
D: NA
V: TRBV10-1
J: TRBJ1-6
CDR3: CASSDGQGNSPLHF
DNA: TGCGCCAGCAGTGACGGCCAGGGAAATTCACCCCTCCACTTT

size: once
D: NA
V: TRBV19
J: TRBJ2-5
CDR3: CASSIGLQETQYF
DNA: TGTGCCAGTAGTATAGGACTACAAGAGACCCAGTACTTC

size: NA
D: TRBD2
V: TRBV9
J: TRBJ2-3
CDR3: CASSVGSNSGGAADTQYF
DNA: TGTGCCAGCAGCGTCGGGTCGAATTCGGGGGGAGCGGCAGATACGCAGTATTTT

size: NA
D: NA
V: TRBV7-2
J: TRBJ1-2
CDR3: CASSLGWGGPPYGYTF
DNA: TGTGCCAGCAGCTTAGGGTGGGGGGGACCCCCCTATGGCTACACCTTC

size: NA
D: NA
V: TRBV6-2/TRBV6-3
J: TRBJ1-3
CDR3: CASSYSRQSSPGATGNTIYF
DNA: TGTGCCAGCAGTTACTCTCGTCAATCTAGTCCAGGGGCCACTGGAAACACCATATATTTT

size: NA
D: TRBD2
V: TRBV5-1
J: TRBJ2-7
CDR3: CASSLGSGEAYEQYF
DNA: TGCGCCAGCAGCTTGGGTAGCGGGGAGGCCTACGAGCAGTACTTC

size: few
D: TRBD2
V: TRBV7-9
J: TRBJ2-5
CDR3: CASTQLAGVETQYF
DNA: TGTGCCAGCACCCAACTAGCGGGAGTGGAGACCCAGTACTTC

size: NA
D: NA
V: TRBV3-1/TRBV3-2
J: TRBJ2-7
CDR3: CASSLISYEQYF
DNA: TGTGCCAGCAGCCTTATCTCCTACGAGCAGTACTTC

size: NA
D: NA
V: TRBV9
J: TRBJ2-1
CDR3: CASSVRSSGYNEQFF
DNA: TGTGCCAGCAGCGTACGTAGTTCGGGTTACAATGAGCAGTTCTTC

size: NA
D: NA
V: TRBV4-3
J: TRBJ2-5
CDR3: CASSQGWAVQETQYF
DNA: TGCGCCAGCAGCCAAGGGTGGGCAGTGCAAGAGACCCAGTACTTC